This entry is about one TCR beta chain. What it binds is not known. At one end the junction does not follow the germline gene, possibly because of a read error. Specified treatment: approximately nine-day PBMC culture with coronavirus spike peptide pools or control peptides (ViraFEST assay). Negative selection separated CD4+ T cells from roughly 10-day cultures. The Oncomine TCR Beta short-read assay generated sequence data from the DNA of cultured CD4+ T cells. TCRdb reprocessed the PCR reads with MiXCR, giving one entry per CDR3 protein. This sample has about 20,000 distinct CDR3 sequences, with around half found just once. Germline CDR1 reads SNHLY; CDR2 reads FYNNEI. The CDR3 is 13 residues long. The sample is drawn from a study of vaccination and CD4 T cells after COVID-19. Study context: Post-COVID specimens were obtained a median around 92 days after diagnosis (range 35 to 161). Median time from second vaccine dose to sampling was 72 days (14 to 241). Study conclusions and caveats: Vaccine-specific clones numbering 304 of 307 showed spike mono-reactivity in convalescent patients.

Input material: CD4+ T cells from blood, cultured in vitro. This rearrangement joins TRBV2 to TRBJ1-6; D is uncertain. This TCR was recovered from a human donor who had recovered from COVID-19. The CDR3, as DNA: TGTGCCAGATCCGGGATAGCTCATTCACCCTTCCACTTT. Its protein product is CARSGIAHSPFHF.